The rows below give T cell receptor beta chains drawn from one sample of a study of CD8+CD57+ T cells in acquired aplastic anemia. TCRdb independently ran MiXCR on the reads; one entry per CDR3 protein. Counted here are some 170,000 distinct CDR3 sequences, approximately 40% occurring once; the ten biggest clones make up about 1.1%. Source material: sorted CD4+, CD8+, or CD8+CD57+ T cells (not recorded which) from PBMCs. Receptors were obtained from a human donor in good health. CDR3s include the opening cysteine and the closing phenylalanine or tryptophan. The order of the fields is V gene, J gene, D gene, clone size, CDR3 protein, CDR3 DNA. The D gene is left open where the match is weak. Clone size is given for some rows only: seen once, a few or many times, or a class if the clone is expanded.

>TRBV19|TRBJ2-1|.|few
CASSNGMVDEQFF
TGTGCCAGTAGTAATGGGATGGTAGATGAGCAGTTCTTC
>TRBV10-2|TRBJ2-7|TRBD1|.
CASRDWDRGHEQYF
TGCGCCAGCAGAGATTGGGACAGGGGACACGAGCAGTACTTC
>TRBV10-2|TRBJ2-5|TRBD1|.
CASTRTGGETQYF
TGCGCCAGCACCCGGACAGGGGGGGAGACCCAGTACTTC
>TRBV19|TRBJ1-5|TRBD1|many
CASRGTGSTQPQHF
TGTGCCAGTAGGGGGACAGGGTCGACTCAGCCCCAGCATTTT
>TRBV6-1|TRBJ1-6|TRBD1|many
CANRDRDNSPLHF
TGTGCGAACCGGGACAGGGATAATTCACCCCTCCACTTT
>TRBV7-2|TRBJ2-7|.|many
CASSLGMDEQYF
TGTGCCAGCAGCTTAGGAATGGACGAGCAGTACTTC
>TRBV5-4|TRBJ2-1|.|many
CAWEASYNEQFF
TGTGCCTGGGAAGCCAGCTACAATGAGCAGTTCTTC
>TRBV29-1|TRBJ1-1|TRBD1|.
CSVGRDRGLTEAFF
TGCAGCGTGGGCCGGGACAGGGGTTTGACTGAAGCTTTCTTT
>TRBV5-4|TRBJ1-2|.|many
CASSLGGVFSAGYTF
TGTGCCAGCAGCTTGGGTGGGGTATTCTCTGCTGGCTACACCTTC
>TRBV5-6|TRBJ2-3|.|many
CASSLEWAGAITDTQYF
TGTGCCAGCAGCTTGGAATGGGCGGGGGCCATCACAGATACGCAGTATTTT
>TRBV15|TRBJ1-2|.|.
CATSRGLGGVDYGYTF
TGTGCCACCAGCAGAGGGCTTGGGGGTGTAGATTATGGCTACACCTTC
>TRBV15|TRBJ1-6|.|many
CATSRPRAVSNSPLHF
TGTGCCACCAGCAGGCCCAGGGCGGTTAGTAATTCACCCCTCCACTTT
>TRBV6-1|TRBJ2-3|.|.
CASSGRGVAATSTDTQYF
TGTGCCAGCAGTGGAAGGGGGGTAGCGGCGACTAGCACAGATACGCAGTATTTT
>TRBV2|TRBJ2-7|TRBD2|.
CALSGGAGYEQYF
TGTGCTCTTAGCGGGGGGGCCGGCTACGAGCAGTACTTC
>TRBV4-1|TRBJ1-2|.|many
CASSMGASYGYTF
TGCGCCAGCAGCATGGGAGCGAGCTATGGCTACACCTTC
>TRBV11-2|TRBJ2-7|TRBD1|many
CASSLTGVYEQYF
TGTGCCAGCAGCTTGACAGGGGTCTACGAGCAGTACTTC
>TRBV7-9|TRBJ2-1|.|many
CASSLGRPANNEQFF
TGTGCCAGCAGCTTAGGCCGACCCGCTAACAATGAGCAGTTCTTC
>TRBV10-1|TRBJ1-5|.|few
CASSDPNQPQHF
TGCGCCAGCAGTGACCCCAATCAGCCCCAGCATTTT
>TRBV27|TRBJ2-7|TRBD2|.
CASSTLAGGLYEQYF
TGTGCCAGCAGTACCCTAGCGGGGGGACTCTACGAGCAGTACTTC
>TRBV6-1|TRBJ2-5|TRBD1|.
CASRAGTGEETQYF
TGTGCCAGCAGGGCCGGGACAGGGGAAGAGACCCAGTACTTC
>TRBV6-5|TRBJ2-7|.|many
CASRPQGGDYEQYF
TGTGCCAGCAGGCCACAGGGGGGGGACTACGAGCAGTACTTC
>TRBV12-5|TRBJ1-6|.|many
CASAITSSPLHF
TGTGCTAGTGCTATAACAAGCTCACCCCTCCACTTT
>TRBV29-1|TRBJ1-1|.|.
CSAERNTEAFF
TGCAGCGCCGAACGGAACACTGAAGCTTTCTTT
>TRBV6-1|TRBJ2-7|TRBD2|.
CASSALVVGGSPYEQYF
TGTGCCAGCAGTGCCCTCGTCGTTGGCGGGAGCCCCTACGAGCAGTACTTC
>TRBV19|TRBJ2-7|.|.
CASSIGRMTYEQYF
TGTGCCAGTAGTATTGGGAGAATGACCTACGAGCAGTACTTC
>TRBV7-6|TRBJ1-4|TRBD1|many
CASSLEDRAWQLFF
TGTGCCAGCAGCTTAGAAGACAGGGCATGGCAACTGTTTTTT
>TRBV9|TRBJ2-1|.|many
CASSVATGDEQFF
TGTGCCAGCAGCGTAGCTACGGGTGATGAGCAGTTCTTC